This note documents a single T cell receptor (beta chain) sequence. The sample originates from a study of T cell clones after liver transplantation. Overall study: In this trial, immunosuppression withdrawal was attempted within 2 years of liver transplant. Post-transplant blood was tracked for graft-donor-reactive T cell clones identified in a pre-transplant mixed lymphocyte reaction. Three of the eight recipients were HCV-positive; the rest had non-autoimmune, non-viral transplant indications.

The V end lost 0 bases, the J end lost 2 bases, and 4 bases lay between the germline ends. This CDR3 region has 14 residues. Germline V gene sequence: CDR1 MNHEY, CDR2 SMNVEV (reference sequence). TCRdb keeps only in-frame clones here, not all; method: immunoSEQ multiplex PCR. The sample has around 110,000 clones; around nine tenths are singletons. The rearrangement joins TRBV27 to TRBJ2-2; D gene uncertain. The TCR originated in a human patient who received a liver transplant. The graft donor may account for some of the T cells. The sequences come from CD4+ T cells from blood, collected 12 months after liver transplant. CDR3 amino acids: CASSLSGNTGELFF. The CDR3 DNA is TGTGCCAGCAGTTTATCGGGTAACACCGGGGAGCTGTTTTTT.